The 28 T cell receptor beta chains given below trace back to one sample, sequenced in a study of graft-versus-host responses after intestinal transplantation. Libraries were prepared by immunoSEQ multiplex PCR; TCRdb keeps only in-frame clonotypes and omits some of them. The sample has roughly 70,000 clones; roughly 92% are singletons. Sequenced material: bone marrow, taken 734 days after intestinal transplantation. These receptors were obtained from a human patient who received an intestinal transplant, so some T cells may come from the graft donor.

The CDR3 is CASSLGWENRAGGEKLFF. DNA for the CDR3: TGTGCCAGCAGCTTAGGGTGGGAGAACAGGGCTGGGGGTGAAAAACTGTTTTTT. This chain uses TRBV7-6 with TRBJ1-4; possibly TRBD1 for D (6 bases). The CDR3 extends over 18 amino acids. Germline V lookup: CDR1 SGHVS, CDR2 FNYEAQ. The V end lost 1 base, the J end lost 7 bases, and 22 bases lay between the germline ends.

The genes are TRBV13 and TRBJ2-1; 9 bases align to TRBD2. The CDR3 totals 17 residues. From germline, CDR1 is PRHDT and CDR2 FYEKMQ (reference sequence). J gave up 7 bases and V 2 bases, and 12 bases lay outside the gene matches. CDR3 loop: CASSLTTGTSPSNEQFF. The CDR3 DNA reads as TGTGCCAGCAGCTTAACCACCGGGACTAGCCCATCGAATGAGCAGTTCTTC.

V is TRBV2 and J is TRBJ1-5; D possibly corresponds to TRBD1 (5 bases). In germline, CDR1 is SNHLY, CDR2 FYNNEI. The V gene lost 2 bases and the J gene lost 9 bases, with 14 bases spanning the gap. CDR3 length: 14 amino acids. The CDR3 DNA is TGTGCCAGCAGTGAATTAGTCAGTCAGGGGCCCCAGCATTTT. This codes for CASSELVSQGPQHF.

V is TRBV13 and J is TRBJ2-5; no clear D. This CDR3 is built from 14 residues. Germline V CDR1 and CDR2: PRHDT, FYEKMQ (reference sequence). V dropped 4 bases and J dropped 1 base, with 10 bases sitting between them. CDR3 sequence reads: CASSSPGSQETQYF. The CDR3 coding sequence is TGTGCCAGCAGCTCACCCGGGTCCCAAGAGACCCAGTACTTC.

The gene calls are TRBV11-2 and TRBJ1-1, with D uncertain. Germline CDR1 SGHAT, CDR2 FQNNGV. Trimming cost V 3 bases and J 0 bases, with 5 bases left between them. The CDR3 spans 13 residues. This CDR3 reads CASSLTLNTEAFF. The CDR3 DNA sequence: TGTGCCAGCAGCTTGACACTGAACACTGAAGCTTTCTTT.

This clone was recorded only once. The chain recombines TRBV7-3 with TRBJ2-1; 7 bases are a match to TRBD2. Germline V gene data show CDR1 as SGHTA and CDR2 as FQGTGA. J gave up 7 bases and V 5 bases, and 14 bases lay outside the gene matches. This CDR3 is built from 16 residues. CDR3 sequence: CASSLLPGLGVNEQFF. The DNA of the CDR3 is TGTGCCAGCAGCCTACTTCCAGGACTAGGTGTGAATGAGCAGTTCTTC.

The V and J genes are TRBV5-4 and TRBJ1-2; D unresolved. CDR1 and CDR2 from the germline V gene are SGHNT and YYREEE (reference sequence). There are 16 residues in the CDR3. Trimming cost V 1 base and J 0 bases, with 13 bases left between them. The CDR3 DNA follows: TGTGCCAGCAGCTTGCGGCCGGAAAAAGCTAACTATGGCTACACCTTC. It translates to CASSLRPEKANYGYTF.

This clone has a handful of counts. This chain joins TRBV5-6 and TRBJ1-5; the D gene is possibly TRBD1 (5 bases). This CDR3 has 15 amino acids. CDR1 is SGHDT, CDR2 YYEEEE, per germline. Trimming cost V 4 bases and J 1 base, with 12 bases left between them. The DNA of the CDR3 is TGTGCCAGCAGCGGGAGACAGCTAAGCAATCAGCCCCAGCATTTT. It yields the protein CASSGRQLSNQPQHF. Looking up the rest from reference TRBV5-6 and TRBJ1-5 gives the full variable domain: DAGVTQSPTHLIKTRGQQVTLRCSPKSGHDTVSWYQQALGQGPQFIFQYYEEEERQRGNFPDRFSGHQFPNYSSELNVNALLLGDSALYLCASSGRQLSNQPQHFGDGTRLSIL.

This clone was seen only a few times. The rearrangement links TRBV19 to TRBJ1-5; D uncertain. This CDR3 is 13 amino acids long. Trimming removed 4 bases at V and 2 bases at J, with 6 bases between. Germline V CDR1 and CDR2: LNHDA, SQIVND (reference sequence). In DNA, the CDR3 is TGTGCCAGTAGTAGCCAGGGCAATCAGCCCCAGCATTTT. As protein: CASSSQGNQPQHF.

V usage is TRBV18 and J usage is TRBJ2-7; weak D call: TRBD1 (5 bases). The V and J ends lost 2 bases and 0 bases respectively, with 17 bases between them. The germline V gene encodes CDR1 KGHSH and CDR2 LQKENI. This CDR3 has 17 residues. CDR3 amino acids: CASSPSRAGISSYEQYF. CDR3 DNA: TGTGCCAGCTCACCATCTCGGGCAGGGATTAGCTCCTACGAGCAGTACTTC.

The chain recombines TRBV4-1 with TRBJ1-1, with D unresolved. Deletions cut 1 base from V and 7 bases from J, with 10 bases between. The CDR3 length is 13 residues. From germline, CDR1 is MGHRA and CDR2 YSYEKL. Written as DNA, the CDR3 is TGCGCCAGCAGCCAAGTCCTCAGTGTTGAAGCTTTCTTT. Protein: CASSQVLSVEAFF.

The rearrangement links TRBV19 to TRBJ1-1; D not certain. From germline, CDR1 is LNHDA and CDR2 SQIVND (reference sequence). V dropped 0 bases and J dropped 1 base, with 3 bases sitting between them. CDR3 length equals 13 residues. The CDR3 nucleotides are TGTGCCAGTAGTATAGAGCAGAACACTGAAGCTTTCTTT. Its translation: CASSIEQNTEAFF.

In its sample, this clone was seen once. The V call is TRBV15, the J call TRBJ2-1; D ambiguous. The germline V and J ends were trimmed by 0 bases and 4 bases, with 16 bases remaining between them. The CDR3 is made up of 17 amino acids. Looked up from germline, CDR1 is LNHNV and CDR2 is YYDKDF (reference sequence). The CDR3 nucleotides are TGTGCCACCAGCAGAGATCGACTCTTGCTGGGTTACAATGAGCAGTTCTTC. Protein sequence: CATSRDRLLLGYNEQFF.

The V and J genes are TRBV9 and TRBJ1-3; a weak D match, TRBD1 (5 bases). This CDR3 contains 15 residues. The V gene's germline CDR1 is SGDLS and CDR2 YYNGEE. The ends were cut back, 0 bases at V and 2 bases at J, with 9 bases in the middle. The CDR3 here is CASSVDGGAGNTIYF. CDR3 bases: TGTGCCAGCAGCGTAGATGGGGGGGCTGGAAACACCATATATTTT.

This clone has only one observation. The V and J genes are TRBV7-9 and TRBJ1-6; no definite D call. Germline V CDR1 and CDR2: SEHNR, FQNEAQ (reference sequence). Trimming cost V 2 bases and J 4 bases, with 9 bases left between them. The CDR3 totals 15 residues. The CDR3 sequence is CASSLTTLYNSPLHF. The CDR3 region has the DNA TGTGCCAGCAGCTTAACGACCCTTTATAATTCACCCCTCCACTTT.

This clone was picked up one time. The CDR3 spells CASSLVQGGVLTF. DNA of the CDR3: TGTGCCAGCAGCTTAGTCCAGGGCGGCGTCCTGACTTTC. This sequence joins TRBV7-9 and TRBJ2-6; maybe TRBD1 (5 bases). Germline V gene lookup returns CDR1 SEHNR and CDR2 FQNEAQ (reference sequence). V was cut by 1 base and J by 12 bases, with 10 bases left in between. CDR3 length: 13 residues.

This sequence joins TRBV6-6 and TRBJ2-7; 8 bases match TRBD1. The CDR3 contains 13 residues. Germline assignment: CDR1 MNHNY and CDR2 SVGAGI (reference sequence). Trimming at V came to 2 bases and at J to 6 bases, leaving 3 bases not matched to a gene. In DNA form, the CDR3 reads TGTGCCAGCAGTTACACAGGGGGACTCGAGCAGTACTTC. Protein sequence: CASSYTGGLEQYF.

The V gene is TRBV6-5, the J gene TRBJ2-4; D is perhaps TRBD1 or TRBD2 (5 bases each). Trimming took 2 bases from V and 0 from J, leaving 5 bases between them. Germline values: CDR1 MNHEY, CDR2 SVGAGI. This CDR3 region has 14 residues. The CDR3 is CASSYGGAKNIQYF. The CDR3 coding sequence is TGTGCCAGCAGTTACGGGGGAGCCAAAAACATTCAGTACTTC.

The DNA of the CDR3 is TGTGCCAGCAGAGGCGCCGGAAACACCATATATTTT. This codes for CASRGAGNTIYF. J is TRBJ1-3 and V is TRBV6-6; no definite D call. The germline V gene has CDR1 MNHNY and CDR2 SVGAGI (reference sequence). The germline V and J ends were trimmed by 6 bases and 4 bases, with 7 bases remaining between them. The CDR3 spans 12 residues.

This chain joins TRBV9 and TRBJ2-7; D possibly corresponds to TRBD2 (6 bases). The CDR3 is made up of 16 amino acids. Germline-derived CDR1 and CDR2 are SGDLS and YYNGEE. Trimming stripped 0 bases from V and 3 bases from J, with 16 bases between. In DNA form, the CDR3 reads TGTGCCAGCAGCGTAGCGGGCGGGTGGAGGGACTACGAGCAGTACTTC. Translation: CASSVAGGWRDYEQYF. Full variable domain (missing parts from reference TRBV9 and TRBJ2-7): DSGVTQTPKHLITATGQRVTLRCSPRSGDLSVYWYQQSLDQGLQFLIQYYNGEERAKGNILERFSAQQFPDLHSELNLSSLELGDSALYFCASSVAGGWRDYEQYFGPGTRLTVT.

This clone was picked up one time. The chain uses TRBV11-2 and TRBJ2-7; D possibly uses TRBD1 or TRBD2 (7 bases each). Germline lookup yields CDR1 SGHAT and CDR2 FQNNGV. The germline V and J ends were trimmed by 3 bases and 3 bases, with 12 bases remaining between them. The CDR3 length is 14 residues. The CDR3 protein is CASSFGRGGYEQYF. The DNA of the CDR3 is TGTGCCAGCAGCTTCGGCAGGGGGGGCTACGAGCAGTACTTC.

This clone came up once. The CDR3 sequence is CASSESGTGDYGYTF. The CDR3 region has the DNA TGTGCCAGCAGTGAATCGGGGACAGGGGACTATGGCTACACCTTC. The chain joins TRBV25-1 to TRBJ1-2; 10 bases line up with TRBD1. The germline V gene has CDR1 MGHDK and CDR2 SYGVNS. The junction had 2 bases not matched to a gene; V was cut back by 1 base and J by 3 bases. This CDR3 spans 15 amino acids.

The genes are TRBV28 and TRBJ2-3, with 8 bases identical to TRBD1. From germline, CDR1 is MDHEN and CDR2 SYDVKM. This CDR3 is built from 15 residues. J lost 4 bases, V lost 6 bases, and 9 bases had no gene match. For the CDR3, the DNA is TGTGCCAGCAGAGTACCCCAGGGGGCCCCAGATACGCAGTATTTT. Translated, it gives CASRVPQGAPDTQYF.

This chain links TRBV27 with TRBJ2-3, with a tentative D call TRBD2 (6 bases). Germline CDR1 reads MNHEY; CDR2 reads SMNVEV (reference sequence). The CDR3 extends over 14 amino acids. Trimming left V 3 bases short and J 0 bases short, with 7 bases between. For the CDR3, the DNA is TGTGCCAGCAGTTTCGGGACTAGCACAGATACGCAGTATTTT. Translated: CASSFGTSTDTQYF.

This clone has just a few counts. The chain joins TRBV30 to TRBJ1-1, with D tentatively TRBD1 (6 bases). Germline-derived CDR1 and CDR2 are GTSNPN and SVGIG (reference sequence). Deletions cut 3 bases from V and 8 bases from J, with 7 bases between. CDR3 length equals 10 residues. DNA for the CDR3: TGTGCCTGGAGGACAGGAGAAGCTTTCTTT. It yields the protein CAWRTGEAFF.

This clone was seen only once. The chain combines TRBV5-5 with TRBJ2-7, with 8 bases fitting TRBD1. This CDR3 spans 14 amino acids. The germline CDR1 and CDR2 sequences are SGHKS and YYEKEE (reference sequence). V gave up 4 bases and J gave up 2 bases; unmatched junction bases: 5. Here the CDR3 reads CASSRGQGPYEQYF. CDR3 sequence (DNA): TGTGCCAGCAGCCGCGGACAGGGCCCCTACGAGCAGTACTTC.

V is TRBV7-3 and J is TRBJ1-1; D may be TRBD1 (5 bases). The germline V and J ends were trimmed by 1 base and 1 base, with 10 bases remaining between them. Germline V CDR1 and CDR2: SGHTA, FQGTGA. The CDR3 has 15 residues. The CDR3 is CASSLSGGRNTEAFF. For the CDR3, the DNA is TGTGCCAGCAGCTTAAGCGGGGGACGGAACACTGAAGCTTTCTTT.

The genes are TRBV28 and TRBJ1-6, with D possibly being TRBD1 (5 bases). The CDR3 has 19 amino acids. Germline-derived CDR1 and CDR2 are MDHEN and SYDVKM. V shed 4 bases and J shed 7 bases, with 26 bases lying between them. CDR3 sequence: CASSWWAGRREYWNSPLHF. The CDR3 DNA is TGTGCCAGCAGTTGGTGGGCAGGGAGACGTGAGTACTGGAATTCACCCCTCCACTTT.